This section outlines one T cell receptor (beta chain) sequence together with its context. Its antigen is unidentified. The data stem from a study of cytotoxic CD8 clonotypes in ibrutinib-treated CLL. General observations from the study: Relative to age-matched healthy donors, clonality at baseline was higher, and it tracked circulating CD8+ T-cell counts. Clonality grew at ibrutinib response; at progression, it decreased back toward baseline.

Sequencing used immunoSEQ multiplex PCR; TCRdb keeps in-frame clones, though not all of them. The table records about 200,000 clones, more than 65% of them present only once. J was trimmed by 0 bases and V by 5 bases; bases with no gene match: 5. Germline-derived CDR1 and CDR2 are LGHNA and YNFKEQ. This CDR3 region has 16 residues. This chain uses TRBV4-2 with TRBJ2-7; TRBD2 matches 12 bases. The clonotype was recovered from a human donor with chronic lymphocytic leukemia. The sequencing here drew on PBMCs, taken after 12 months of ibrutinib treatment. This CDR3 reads CASSVLTSGSSYEQYF. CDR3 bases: TGTGCCAGCAGCGTCCTGACTAGCGGGAGCTCCTACGAGCAGTACTTC.